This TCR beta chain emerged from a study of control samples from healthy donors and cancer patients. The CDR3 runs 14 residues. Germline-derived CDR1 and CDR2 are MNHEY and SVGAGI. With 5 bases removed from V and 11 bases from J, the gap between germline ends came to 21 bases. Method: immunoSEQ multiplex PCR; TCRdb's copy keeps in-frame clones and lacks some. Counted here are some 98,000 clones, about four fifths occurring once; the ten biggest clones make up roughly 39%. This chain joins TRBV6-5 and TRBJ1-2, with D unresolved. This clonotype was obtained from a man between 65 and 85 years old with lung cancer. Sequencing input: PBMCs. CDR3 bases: TGTGCCAGCAGTCGTACACGGGCCCCGATCAAATACACCTTC. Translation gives CASSRTRAPIKYTF.